This T cell receptor beta chain is from a study of CD8+CD57+ T cells in acquired aplastic anemia. For the study at large: The study obtained an average of around 3.4 ug of DNA from sorted CD4+ and CD8+ cells. CD4+ cells from healthy donors averaged around 10 million reads. The study's findings and limits: There were 25 to 30 CD8+ CDR3 sequences that occurred in both patients and controls. Simpson's diversity of CD8+ cells was not significantly different in patients compared with controls.

In the case of this clonotype: Its cognate antigen is unknown. An end of the junction differs from the germline gene, which may be a read error.

CDR3 length equals 13 residues. Germline V CDR1 and CDR2: DFQATT, SNEGSKA (reference sequence). Genomic DNA constituted the template upon which TCR beta VDJ and CDR3 profiling was performed. TCRdb re-derived calls from the reads in MiXCR, one entry per CDR3 protein. The data hold some 180,000 distinct CDR3 sequences, with about half observed a single time. This sequence originates from a human donor in good health. Sequencing used sorted CD4+, CD8+, or CD8+CD57+ T cells (not recorded which) from PBMCs. The chain has TRBV20-1 and TRBJ2-5; the D gene is possibly TRBD1 (6 bases). The CDR3, as DNA: TGCAGTGTTAGAGGGGGTAACCAAGAGACCCAGTACTTC. It is translated as CSVRGGNQETQYF.